In its sample, the clone carrying this TCR beta chain was seen a few times. Germline V gene lookup returns CDR1 SGHKS and CDR2 YYEKEE (reference sequence). This CDR3 has 15 residues. Deletions cut 1 base from V and 2 bases from J, with 10 bases between. Original analysis: Reference gene primer amplification gave nucleated cell count estimates. The data were produced by immunoSEQ multiplex PCR, yet TCRdb's version contains in-frame clones alone and is incomplete. V, J and clone size are taken as reported in that table, and D and trimming were inferred from the DNA itself. Among over 95,000 clones listed, roughly 79% were seen once. This sample was included in a study of blood T cell repertoires in COVID-19. Study context: Sample material is recorded as cDNA or gDNA derived from T cells, B-cell-depleted T cells, or PBMCs.

The source of this sequence is a human donor in a cohort sampled during active COVID-19. The chain joins TRBV5-5 to TRBJ1-3; D may be TRBD1 (5 bases). Sequencing was done on a sample of peripheral blood. CDR3 bases: TGTGCCAGCAGCTTGACAAGGGGCACTGGAAACACCATATATTTT. Protein: CASSLTRGTGNTIYF.